This entry lists 19 T cell receptor beta chains sequenced from one sample in a study of CD8+CD57+ T cells in acquired aplastic anemia. Investigators profiled TCR beta VDJ and CDR3 from genomic DNA template. One entry per CDR3 protein results from TCRdb running MiXCR on the reads. The sample comprises 130,000 or so distinct CDR3 sequences, roughly 55% of which are singletons, and roughly 28% rests with the top ten. Patients who underwent sequencing had shown CD8+CD57+ cell expansion by flow cytometry. Input material: sorted CD4+, CD8+, or CD8+CD57+ T cells (not recorded which) from PBMCs. These receptors all stem from a human donor with aplastic anemia.

This clonotype appeared a single time. The V and J genes are TRBV5-1 and TRBJ2-3, with 7 bases identical to TRBD2. The germline V gene encodes CDR1 SGHRS and CDR2 YFSETQ. The V gene end was trimmed by 6 bases and the J gene end by 2 bases; junction bases not matched to a gene: 15. The CDR3 runs to 17 residues. As DNA, the CDR3 is TGCGCCAGCAACTCAGGGACTTTCGGGGGGACCACAGATACGCAGTATTTT. Protein: CASNSGTFGGTTDTQYF. Filled out from reference TRBV5-1 and TRBJ2-3, the complete variable domain reads KAGVTQTPRYLIKTRGQQVTLSCSPISGHRSVSWYQQTPGQGLQFLFEYFSETQRNKGNFPGRFSGRQFSNSRSEMNVSTLELGDSALYLCASNSGTFGGTTDTQYFGPGTRLTVL.

This clonotype turned up a few times. The rearrangement uses TRBV20-1 and TRBJ2-7; D is tentatively TRBD1 or TRBD2 (5 bases each). This CDR3 has 17 residues. Germline assignment: CDR1 DFQATT and CDR2 SNEGSKA (reference sequence). The V end was cut by 3 bases, the J end by 2 bases, with 23 bases between. The CDR3 sequence is CSARTEGTYRRTYEQYF. The DNA of the CDR3 is TGCAGTGCTAGGACAGAGGGGACCTACAGGAGGACCTACGAGCAGTACTTC.

This chain uses TRBV9 with TRBJ2-7; D is perhaps TRBD2 (5 bases). Germline-derived CDR1 and CDR2 are SGDLS and YYNGEE. CDR3 size: 13 residues. V lost 3 bases and J 5 bases, leaving 12 bases between the germline ends. The CDR3 DNA sequence: TGTGCCAGCAGCGCGGGGTTCAACAACGAGCAGTACTTC. Its protein is CASSAGFNNEQYF.

This clonotype was counted a few times. This chain links TRBV10-3 with TRBJ1-2; D call uncertain. V shed 4 bases and J shed 4 bases, with 10 bases lying between them. The germline V gene has CDR1 ENHRY and CDR2 SYGVKD. CDR3 length equals 13 residues. CDR3 bases: TGTGCCATCAGTGGTGCAGATTCCTATGGCTACACCTTC. Translation gives CAISGADSYGYTF.

About this clonotype: A read error may produce the germline difference seen at one junction end. V and J are TRBV15 and TRBJ1-2; the D gene is possibly TRBD1 (6 bases). The CDR3 length is 8 residues. Looked up from germline, CDR1 is LNHNV and CDR2 is YYDKDF (reference sequence). The CDR3 region has the DNA TGCGACAGGTCCGGCTACACCTTC. This sequence encodes CDRSGYTF.

This rearrangement joins TRBV10-3 to TRBJ1-6, with unresolved D. Trimming took 3 bases from V and 0 from J, leaving 6 bases between them. This CDR3 spans 15 amino acids. CDR1 is ENHRY, CDR2 SYGVKD, per germline. CDR3 amino acids: CAISDSSSYNSPLHF. CDR3 coding DNA: TGTGCCATCAGTGACAGTAGCTCCTATAATTCACCCCTCCACTTT.

The chain links TRBV5-1 to TRBJ2-7; 7 bases are a match to TRBD1. Trimming removed 6 bases from V and 3 bases from J; junction bases left unmatched: 6. CDR1 and CDR2 (germline): SGHRS, YFSETQ. The length of the CDR3 is 13 residues. The CDR3 region has the DNA TGCGCCAGCACCCCGACAGGGCACTACGAGCAGTACTTC. This codes for CASTPTGHYEQYF.

The chain is built from TRBV7-3 and TRBJ1-1; possibly TRBD1 for D (6 bases). V lost 3 bases and J lost 4, with 12 bases in between. From germline, CDR1 is SGHTA and CDR2 FQGTGA. This CDR3 is 14 amino acids long. DNA for the CDR3: TGTGCCAGCAGCTTTACAGGGATGGGCACTGAAGCTTTCTTT. Encoded protein: CASSFTGMGTEAFF.

A few counts support this clonotype. The J gene is TRBJ2-5, the V gene TRBV7-2; no clear D gene. V lost 0 bases and J 4 bases, leaving 6 bases between the germline ends. This CDR3 region has 13 residues. Germline CDR1 SGHTA, CDR2 FQGNSA. The CDR3 DNA follows: TGTGCCAGCAGCTTAGCGTATTCAGAGACCCAGTACTTC. This translates into CASSLAYSETQYF.

Only a few counts were recorded for this clonotype. The chain has TRBV12-3 or TRBV12-4 and TRBJ1-2, with TRBD1 matching over 10 bases. The CDR3 consists of 15 residues. With 6 bases clipped from V and 3 bases from J, the junction kept 7 bases outside the gene matches. CDR3 bases: TGTGCCAGCAGGCCACCGGGACAGGGGCACTATGGCTACACCTTC. Encoded protein: CASRPPGQGHYGYTF.

This clonotype was found a few times. The junction departs from germline at one end; a sequencing error may be responsible. This sequence joins TRBV6-5 and TRBJ1-2, with D possibly matching TRBD1 (5 bases). Germline CDR1 is MNHEY and CDR2 is SVGAGI. The CDR3 runs 14 residues. CDR3 coding DNA: TGCGCCAGCAGTTCCCCTCTGACAGAGTATGGCTACACCTTC. It translates to CASSSPLTEYGYTF.

This clonotype was counted only a few times. V gene TRBV15 combines with J gene TRBJ2-7; D may match TRBD1 or TRBD2 (5 bases each). The CDR3 has 12 residues. Germline values: CDR1 LNHNV, CDR2 YYDKDF (reference sequence). Trimming took off 8 bases at V and 4 bases at J, with 12 bases between the two ends. The CDR3 spells CATSPWGYEQYF. DNA of the CDR3: TGTGCCACCTCACCGTGGGGGTACGAGCAGTACTTC.

This clonotype was counted only a few times. The chain joins TRBV10-1 to TRBJ1-1, with 11 bases identical to TRBD1. Germline values: CDR1 WNHNN, CDR2 SYGVQD (reference sequence). V shed 5 bases and J 0 bases; nucleotides not matched to a gene: 8. The CDR3 consists of 17 residues. This chain's CDR3 is CASSPDRGRLMNTEAFF. CDR3 in DNA: TGCGCCAGCAGTCCGGACAGGGGGCGGCTCATGAACACTGAAGCTTTCTTT.

CDR3 DNA: TGTGCCACCCCTCACCTTACTCAGGAGACCCAGTACTTC. It codes for CATPHLTQETQYF. V gene TRBV24-1 combines with J gene TRBJ2-5; no definite D call. The CDR3 is 13 amino acids. The germline gives CDR1 KGHDR, CDR2 SFDVKD. Trimming took off 9 bases at V and 5 bases at J, with 15 bases between the two ends.

The J gene is TRBJ2-7, the V gene TRBV19, with a weak D call TRBD1 (5 bases). The germline V gene has CDR1 LNHDA and CDR2 SQIVND (reference sequence). V lost 3 bases to trimming and J lost 3 bases, with 9 bases between them. The CDR3 spans 13 residues. This CDR3 reads CASSIRQGYEQYF. The DNA of the CDR3 is TGTGCCAGTAGTATTCGTCAGGGCTACGAGCAGTACTTC.

The chain links TRBV19 to TRBJ2-7, with TRBD2 matching 10 bases. V shed 7 bases and J 3 bases; nucleotides not matched to a gene: 3. Germline V gene lookup returns CDR1 LNHDA and CDR2 SQIVND (reference sequence). The CDR3 covers 13 residues. The CDR3 is CASMPSGGYEQYF. The CDR3 DNA follows: TGTGCCAGTATGCCTAGCGGGGGCTACGAGCAGTACTTC.

The gene calls are TRBV15 and TRBJ1-1; tentatively, D is TRBD1 (6 bases). Per the germline V gene, CDR1 is LNHNV and CDR2 is YYDKDF (reference sequence). V was clipped by 8 bases and J by 9 bases, with 19 bases between them. The length of the CDR3 is 13 residues. CDR3 amino acids: CATGNRDTPKAFF. The CDR3 bases are TGTGCCACCGGCAACCGGGACACACCAAAAGCTTTCTTT.

The rearrangement uses TRBV4-2 and TRBJ2-3; 10 nucleotides agree with TRBD2. CDR1 and CDR2 (germline): LGHNA, YNFKEQ. CDR3 length: 19 residues. V dropped 4 bases and J dropped 5; count of bases not matched to a gene: 18. In DNA, the CDR3 is TGTGCCAGCAGCCCGACCGGGGGAAGCGGGGGGGCCGTTCAAGATACGCAGTATTTT. This translates into CASSPTGGSGGAVQDTQYF.

In this sample, this clonotype turned up a few times. The chain has TRBV10-3 and TRBJ2-5, with 7 bases that match TRBD2. CDR3 length equals 14 residues. The germline V gene has CDR1 ENHRY and CDR2 SYGVKD. V was clipped by 0 bases and J by 2 bases; unmatched bases: 0. The CDR3 reads CAISESAGQETQYF. The DNA of the CDR3 is TGTGCCATCAGTGAGTCAGCGGGGCAAGAGACCCAGTACTTC.